This T cell receptor (beta chain) was identified in a study of T-cell memory formation after mild COVID-19. At least ten counts were recorded for this clonotype. MiXCR, run by TCRdb on the 5' RACE reads, gives a single entry per CDR3 protein. This repertoire shows about 49,000 distinct CDR3 sequences, approximately 6.6% found once; its top ten account for about 1.5%. The receptor comes from a man between 18 and 35 years old who had mild COVID-19 (a few samples of this study predate the infection). Cell type and time point are not known. Sequencing was performed on PBMCs or a T cell subset sorted from them (not recorded which).

The CDR3 sequence: CASSLGGSEQFF. The DNA for the CDR3 is TGTGCCAGCAGCTTGGGGGGGTCTGAGCAGTTCTTC. J is TRBJ2-1 and V is TRBV7-2; the match to TRBD2 covers 7 bases. There are 12 residues in the CDR3. The germline CDR1 and CDR2 sequences are SGHTA and FQGNSA. Trimming took 3 bases from V and 9 from J; bases not matched to a gene: 2.